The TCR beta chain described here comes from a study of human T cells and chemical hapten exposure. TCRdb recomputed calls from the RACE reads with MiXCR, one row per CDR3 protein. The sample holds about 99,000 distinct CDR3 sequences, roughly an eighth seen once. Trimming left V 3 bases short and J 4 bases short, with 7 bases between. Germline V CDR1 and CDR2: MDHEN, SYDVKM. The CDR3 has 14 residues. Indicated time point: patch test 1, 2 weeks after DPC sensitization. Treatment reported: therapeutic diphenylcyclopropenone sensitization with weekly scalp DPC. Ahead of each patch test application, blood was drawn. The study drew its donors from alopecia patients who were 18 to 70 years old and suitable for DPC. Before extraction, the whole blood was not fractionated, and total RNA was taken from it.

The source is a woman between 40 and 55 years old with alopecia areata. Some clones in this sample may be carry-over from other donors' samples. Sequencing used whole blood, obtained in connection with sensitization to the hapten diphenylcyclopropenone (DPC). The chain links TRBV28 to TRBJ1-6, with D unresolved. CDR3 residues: CASSFDGYNSPLHF. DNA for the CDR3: TGTGCCAGCAGTTTTGACGGGTATAATTCACCCCTCCACTTT.